The text below deals with one T cell receptor beta chain. Profiled with immunoSEQ multiplex PCR; TCRdb holds only in-frame clones, not every one. The data show about 22,000 clones, with roughly nine tenths seen just once and 0.67% held by the top ten. The CDR3 length is 15 residues. V lost 3 bases, J lost 10 bases, and 12 bases stayed unmatched. The germline V gene encodes CDR1 LGHNA and CDR2 YSLEER. The data are from a study of T cell changes during pregnancy in multiple sclerosis. Sample: CD4+ T cells from peripheral blood mononuclear cells, taken in the third trimester of pregnancy. This clonotype was obtained from a female donor in good health, enrolled as a control in a pregnancy study. V and J are TRBV4-3 and TRBJ2-5; 9 bases fit TRBD2. For the CDR3, the DNA is TGCGCCAGCAGCCAGGACGGGACTAGCAGGGAGGACCAGTACTTC. This sequence encodes CASSQDGTSREDQYF.